These T cell receptor beta chains were read from a single sample in a study of T cell repertoires in cytomegalovirus infection. TCRdb re-called the reads through MiXCR, storing one row per CDR3 protein. The data contain about 150,000 distinct CDR3 sequences, 23% of them singletons. Sequences were obtained from PBMCs. Receptor source: a human donor in good health (CMV status not recorded). Some clones in this sample may be carry-over from other donors' samples. CDR3s include the opening cysteine and the closing phenylalanine or tryptophan.

CDR3 protein: CATSDAGLRTDTQYF; V gene: TRBV24-1; J gene: TRBJ2-3
CDR3 protein: CASSSWGLAGVRETQYF; V gene: TRBV5-6; J gene: TRBJ2-5
CDR3 protein: CSVLSGQNTYEQYF; V gene: TRBV29-1; J gene: TRBJ2-7
CDR3 protein: CASSPTGYNEQFF; V gene: TRBV5-6; J gene: TRBJ2-1
CDR3 protein: CASSQAGDGQPQHF; V gene: TRBV3-1; J gene: TRBJ1-5
CDR3 protein: CASSPLAESNQPQHF; V gene: TRBV19; J gene: TRBJ1-5
CDR3 protein: CASTLQGQSNEQFF; V gene: TRBV28; J gene: TRBJ2-1
CDR3 protein: CASSLNRATNTGELFF; V gene: TRBV5-1; J gene: TRBJ2-2
CDR3 protein: CASSFEGTEAFF; V gene: TRBV7-9; J gene: TRBJ1-1
CDR3 protein: CASSRGGQANTQYF; V gene: TRBV28; J gene: TRBJ2-3
CDR3 protein: CASSLAARQHTGELFF; V gene: TRBV7-9; J gene: TRBJ2-2
CDR3 protein: CASSTRQGADGTEAFF; V gene: TRBV5-1; J gene: TRBJ1-1
CDR3 protein: CASSYFDTGELFF; V gene: TRBV6-2/TRBV6-3; J gene: TRBJ2-2
CDR3 protein: CASSFRSSGSREQYF; V gene: TRBV28; J gene: TRBJ2-7
CDR3 protein: CASSLSAGGPRMKTQYF; V gene: TRBV7-6; J gene: TRBJ2-5
CDR3 protein: CASRRDTGNYGYTF; V gene: TRBV7-9; J gene: TRBJ1-2
CDR3 protein: CASSLLAAGANVLTF; V gene: TRBV28; J gene: TRBJ2-6
CDR3 protein: CASRRTSGQETQYF; V gene: TRBV5-1; J gene: TRBJ2-5
CDR3 protein: CASSVDRADGYTF; V gene: TRBV9; J gene: TRBJ1-2
CDR3 protein: CASSFRIDRGEAFF; V gene: TRBV28; J gene: TRBJ1-1
CDR3 protein: CASSPQYSNQPQHF; V gene: TRBV7-8; J gene: TRBJ1-5
CDR3 protein: CASSFSGQGTDTQYF; V gene: TRBV7-2; J gene: TRBJ2-3
CDR3 protein: CASSYLKRTGGYEQYF; V gene: TRBV6-5; J gene: TRBJ2-7
CDR3 protein: CASSPALGGYEQYF; V gene: TRBV12-3/TRBV12-4; J gene: TRBJ2-7
CDR3 protein: CASGTGGTSSEETQYF; V gene: TRBV19; J gene: TRBJ2-5
CDR3 protein: CASSLKGYNSPLHF; V gene: TRBV7-2; J gene: TRBJ1-6
CDR3 protein: CDSSLVAGELEAQYF; V gene: TRBV7-2; J gene: TRBJ2-5
CDR3 protein: CASSSPDRVTEAFF; V gene: TRBV7-3; J gene: TRBJ1-1
CDR3 protein: CASSSGTGFYEQYF; V gene: TRBV12-3/TRBV12-4; J gene: TRBJ2-7
CDR3 protein: CASSRNGGQETQYF; V gene: TRBV18; J gene: TRBJ2-5
CDR3 protein: CASSGSVSSYNEQFF; V gene: TRBV7-8; J gene: TRBJ2-1
CDR3 protein: CASSAGLGSNTGELFF; V gene: TRBV5-1; J gene: TRBJ2-2
CDR3 protein: CSVPRRGGGETQYF; V gene: TRBV20-1; J gene: TRBJ2-5
CDR3 protein: CASSFSEDQPQHF; V gene: TRBV12-3/TRBV12-4; J gene: TRBJ1-5
CDR3 protein: CASSHLAGGPPDYEQYF; V gene: TRBV6-2/TRBV6-3; J gene: TRBJ2-7
CDR3 protein: CASSWGGTKNTEAFF; V gene: TRBV7-2; J gene: TRBJ1-1